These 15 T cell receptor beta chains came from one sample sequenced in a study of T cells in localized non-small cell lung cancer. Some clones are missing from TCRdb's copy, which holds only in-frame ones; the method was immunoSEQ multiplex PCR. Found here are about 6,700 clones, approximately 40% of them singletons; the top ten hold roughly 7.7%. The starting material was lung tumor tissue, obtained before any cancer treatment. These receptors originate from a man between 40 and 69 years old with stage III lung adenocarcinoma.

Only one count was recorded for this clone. CDR3 loop: CASSPVALEQFF. The CDR3 coding sequence is TGTGCCAGCAGCCCCGTTGCACTCGAGCAGTTCTTC. The chain couples TRBV14 to TRBJ2-1, with unresolved D. This CDR3 has 12 residues. V lost 4 bases and J lost 10, with 11 bases in between. The germline V gene encodes CDR1 SGHDN and CDR2 FVKESK.

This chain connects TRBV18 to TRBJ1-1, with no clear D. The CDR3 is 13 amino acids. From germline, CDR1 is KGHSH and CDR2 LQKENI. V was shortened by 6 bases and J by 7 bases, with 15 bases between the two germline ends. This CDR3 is CASSLDTEFEAFF. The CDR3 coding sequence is TGTGCCAGCTCTCTCGATACAGAATTTGAAGCTTTCTTT. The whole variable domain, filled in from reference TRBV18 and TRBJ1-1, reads NAGVMQNPRHLVRRRGQEARLRCSPMKGHSHVYWYRQLPEEGLKFMVYLQKENIIDESGMPKERFSAEFPKEGPSILRIQQVVRGDSAAYFCASSLDTEFEAFFGQGTRLTVV.

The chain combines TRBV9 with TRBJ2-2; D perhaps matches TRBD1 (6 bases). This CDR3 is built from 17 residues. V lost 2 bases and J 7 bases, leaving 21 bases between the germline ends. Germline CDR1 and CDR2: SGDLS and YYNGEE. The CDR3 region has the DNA TGTGCCAGCAGCGTGGCAGGGGCCTCCGTGGCCGGCGGGGAGCTGTTTTTT. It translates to CASSVAGASVAGGELFF. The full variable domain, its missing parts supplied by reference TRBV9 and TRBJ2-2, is DSGVTQTPKHLITATGQRVTLRCSPRSGDLSVYWYQQSLDQGLQFLIQYYNGEERAKGNILERFSAQQFPDLHSELNLSSLELGDSALYFCASSVAGASVAGGELFFGEGSRLTVL.

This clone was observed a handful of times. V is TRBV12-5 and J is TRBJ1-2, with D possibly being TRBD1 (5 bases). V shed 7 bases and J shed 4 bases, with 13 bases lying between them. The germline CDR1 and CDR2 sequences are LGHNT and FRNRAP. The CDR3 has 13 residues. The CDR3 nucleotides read TGTGCTAGTGCCCCGGACAAGCCCTATGGCTACACCTTC. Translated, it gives CASAPDKPYGYTF.

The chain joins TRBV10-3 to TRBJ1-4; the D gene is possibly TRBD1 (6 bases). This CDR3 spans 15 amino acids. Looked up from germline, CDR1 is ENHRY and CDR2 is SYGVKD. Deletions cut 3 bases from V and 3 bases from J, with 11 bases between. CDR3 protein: CAISDLGGSNEKLFF. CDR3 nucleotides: TGTGCCATCAGTGACCTAGGGGGATCTAATGAAAAACTGTTTTTT.

The CDR3 nucleotides read TGTGCCAGTAGTCCGTTAGGACAGGAAAAGGCCGGGGAGCTGTTTTTT. Translation gives CASSPLGQEKAGELFF. The genes are TRBV19 and TRBJ2-2; 7 nucleotides match TRBD1. The CDR3 spans 16 residues. The trim removed 5 bases at V and 6 bases at J, leaving 12 bases unmatched. CDR1 and CDR2 (germline): LNHDA, SQIVND (reference sequence).

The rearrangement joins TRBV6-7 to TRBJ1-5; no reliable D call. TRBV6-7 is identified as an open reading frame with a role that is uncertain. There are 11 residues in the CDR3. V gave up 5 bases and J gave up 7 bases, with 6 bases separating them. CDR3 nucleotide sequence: TGTGCCAGCAGTGAAGGCCAGCCCCAGCATTTT. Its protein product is CASSEGQPQHF.

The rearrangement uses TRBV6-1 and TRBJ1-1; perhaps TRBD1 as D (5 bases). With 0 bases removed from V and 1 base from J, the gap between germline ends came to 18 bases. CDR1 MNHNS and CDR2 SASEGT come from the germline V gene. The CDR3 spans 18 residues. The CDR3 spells CASSEASFGTRRNTEAFF. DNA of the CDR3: TGTGCCAGCAGTGAAGCCAGCTTCGGGACGCGACGGAACACTGAAGCTTTCTTT.

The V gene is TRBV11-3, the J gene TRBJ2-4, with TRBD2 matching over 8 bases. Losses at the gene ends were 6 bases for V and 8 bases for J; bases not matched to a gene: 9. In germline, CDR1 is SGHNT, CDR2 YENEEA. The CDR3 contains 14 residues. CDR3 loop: CASSPRGGPDIQYF. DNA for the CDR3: TGTGCCAGCAGTCCACGGGGGGGGCCGGACATTCAGTACTTC.

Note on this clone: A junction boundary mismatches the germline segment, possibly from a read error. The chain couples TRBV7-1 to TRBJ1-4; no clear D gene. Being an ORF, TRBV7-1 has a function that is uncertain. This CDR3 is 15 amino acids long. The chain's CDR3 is CANSQSGSPNEKLFF. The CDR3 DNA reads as TGTGCCAACAGCCAGTCCGGCAGCCCTAATGAAAAACTGTTTTTT.

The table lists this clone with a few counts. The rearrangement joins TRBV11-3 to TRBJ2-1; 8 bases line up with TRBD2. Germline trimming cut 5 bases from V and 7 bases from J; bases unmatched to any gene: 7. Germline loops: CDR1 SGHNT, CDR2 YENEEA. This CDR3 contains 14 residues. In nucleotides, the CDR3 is TGTGCCAGCAGCCCGGGGCGGGAGGTGAATGAGCAGTTCTTC. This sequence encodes CASSPGREVNEQFF.

Written as DNA, the CDR3 is TGCGCCAGCAGCTTGGCGGGACTTGTTTCCTACAATGAGCAGTTCTTC. As protein: CASSLAGLVSYNEQFF. V gene TRBV5-1 combines with J gene TRBJ2-1, with a tentative D call TRBD2 (6 bases). Looked up from germline, CDR1 is SGHRS and CDR2 is YFSETQ. Between the trimmed V and J ends, which lost 0 bases and 1 base, there was a span of 11 bases. The CDR3 totals 16 residues.

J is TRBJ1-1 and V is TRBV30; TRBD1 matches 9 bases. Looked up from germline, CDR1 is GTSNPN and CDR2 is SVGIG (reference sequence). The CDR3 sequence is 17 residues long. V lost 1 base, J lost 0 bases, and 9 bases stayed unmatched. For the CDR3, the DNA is TGTGCCTGGAGTGATACAGGGGGCAAGGGGTTGAACACTGAAGCTTTCTTT. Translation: CAWSDTGGKGLNTEAFF. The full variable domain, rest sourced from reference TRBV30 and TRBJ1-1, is SQTIHQWPATLVQPVGSPLSLECTVEGTSNPNLYWYRQAAGRGLQLLFYSVGIGQISSEVPQNLSASRPQDRQFILSSKKLLLSDSGFYLCAWSDTGGKGLNTEAFFGQGTRLTVV.

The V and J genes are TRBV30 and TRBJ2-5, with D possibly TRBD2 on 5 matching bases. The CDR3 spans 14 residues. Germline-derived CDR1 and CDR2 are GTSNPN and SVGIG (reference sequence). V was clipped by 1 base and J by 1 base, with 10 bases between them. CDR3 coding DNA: TGTGCCTGGAGTGCTGGACTTGGCCAAGAGACCCAGTACTTC. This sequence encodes CAWSAGLGQETQYF.

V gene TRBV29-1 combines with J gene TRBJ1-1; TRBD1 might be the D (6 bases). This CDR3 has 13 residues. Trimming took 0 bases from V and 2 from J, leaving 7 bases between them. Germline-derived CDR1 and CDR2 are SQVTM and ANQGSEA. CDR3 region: CSVEEGANTEAFF. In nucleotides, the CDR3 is TGCAGCGTTGAAGAGGGGGCAAACACTGAAGCTTTCTTT.